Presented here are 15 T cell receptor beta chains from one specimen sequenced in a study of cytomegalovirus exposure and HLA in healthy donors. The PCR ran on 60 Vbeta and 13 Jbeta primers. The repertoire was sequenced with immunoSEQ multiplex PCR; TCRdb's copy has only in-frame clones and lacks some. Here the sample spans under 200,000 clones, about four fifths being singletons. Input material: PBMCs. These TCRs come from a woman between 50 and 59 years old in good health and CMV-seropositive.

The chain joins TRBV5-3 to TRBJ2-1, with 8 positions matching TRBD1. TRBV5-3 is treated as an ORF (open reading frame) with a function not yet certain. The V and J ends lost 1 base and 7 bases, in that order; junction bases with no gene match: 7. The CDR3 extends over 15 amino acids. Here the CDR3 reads CARSLTGGLRNEQFF. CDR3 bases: TGTGCCAGAAGCTTGACAGGGGGATTAAGAAATGAGCAGTTCTTC.

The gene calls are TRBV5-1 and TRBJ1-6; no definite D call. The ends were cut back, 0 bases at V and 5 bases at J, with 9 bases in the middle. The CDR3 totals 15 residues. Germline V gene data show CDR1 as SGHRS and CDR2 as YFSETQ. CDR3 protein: CASSLVSEDNSPLHF. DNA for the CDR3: TGCGCCAGCAGCTTGGTGTCAGAGGATAATTCACCCCTCCACTTT. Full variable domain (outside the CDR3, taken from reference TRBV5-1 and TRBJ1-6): KAGVTQTPRYLIKTRGQQVTLSCSPISGHRSVSWYQQTPGQGLQFLFEYFSETQRNKGNFPGRFSGRQFSNSRSEMNVSTLELGDSALYLCASSLVSEDNSPLHFGNGTRLTVT.

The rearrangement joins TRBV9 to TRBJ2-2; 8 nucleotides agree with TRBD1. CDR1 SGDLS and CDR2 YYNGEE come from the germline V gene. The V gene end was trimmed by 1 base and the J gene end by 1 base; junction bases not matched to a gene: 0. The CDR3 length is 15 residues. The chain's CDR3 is CASSVTGGNTGELFF. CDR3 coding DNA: TGTGCCAGCAGCGTAACAGGGGGGAACACCGGGGAGCTGTTTTTT.

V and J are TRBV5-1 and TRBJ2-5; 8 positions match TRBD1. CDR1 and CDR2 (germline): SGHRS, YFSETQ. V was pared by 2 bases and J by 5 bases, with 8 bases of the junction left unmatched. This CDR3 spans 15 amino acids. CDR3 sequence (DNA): TGCGCCAGCAGCTTACAGGGGGTGGTGAAGGAGACCCAGTACTTC. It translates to CASSLQGVVKETQYF.

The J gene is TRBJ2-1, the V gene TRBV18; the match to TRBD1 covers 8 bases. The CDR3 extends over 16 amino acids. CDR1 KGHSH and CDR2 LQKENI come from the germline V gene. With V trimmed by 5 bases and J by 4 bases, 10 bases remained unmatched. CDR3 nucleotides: TGTGCCAGCTCAACATATACAGGGGGATCGTACAATGAGCAGTTCTTC. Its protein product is CASSTYTGGSYNEQFF.

The CDR3 DNA reads as TGTGCCAGCAGCTACCGTACAGGGGACACTGAAGCTTTCTTT. Amino acids: CASSYRTGDTEAFF. The gene calls are TRBV7-8 and TRBJ1-1; 7 bases match TRBD1. After removal of 4 bases from V and 3 bases from J, the junction contained 5 bases not matched to a gene. The germline gives CDR1 SGHVS, CDR2 FQNEAQ. The CDR3 is made up of 14 amino acids.

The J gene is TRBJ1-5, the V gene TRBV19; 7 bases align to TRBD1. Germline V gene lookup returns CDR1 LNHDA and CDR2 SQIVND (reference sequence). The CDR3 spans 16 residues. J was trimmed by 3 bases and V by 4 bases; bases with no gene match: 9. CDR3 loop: CASSNRQGLSNQPQHF. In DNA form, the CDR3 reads TGTGCCAGTAGTAACCGACAGGGCCTATCCAATCAGCCCCAGCATTTT.

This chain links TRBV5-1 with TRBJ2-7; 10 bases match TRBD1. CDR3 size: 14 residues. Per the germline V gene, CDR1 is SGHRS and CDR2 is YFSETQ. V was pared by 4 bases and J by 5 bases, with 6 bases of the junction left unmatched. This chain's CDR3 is CASSHRDRGNEQYF. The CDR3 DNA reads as TGCGCCAGCAGCCACCGGGACAGGGGAAACGAGCAGTACTTC.

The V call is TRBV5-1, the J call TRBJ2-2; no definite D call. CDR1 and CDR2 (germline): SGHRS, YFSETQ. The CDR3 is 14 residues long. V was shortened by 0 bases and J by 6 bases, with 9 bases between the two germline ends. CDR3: CASSLVRASGELFF. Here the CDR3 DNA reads TGCGCCAGCAGCTTGGTGCGTGCCTCCGGGGAGCTGTTTTTT.

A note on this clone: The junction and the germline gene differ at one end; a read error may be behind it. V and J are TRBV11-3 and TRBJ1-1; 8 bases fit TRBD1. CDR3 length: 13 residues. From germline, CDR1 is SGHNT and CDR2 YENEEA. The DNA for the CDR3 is TGTGCCAGCAGCTTGACAGGGGACACTGAAACTTTCTTT. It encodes CASSLTGDTETFF.

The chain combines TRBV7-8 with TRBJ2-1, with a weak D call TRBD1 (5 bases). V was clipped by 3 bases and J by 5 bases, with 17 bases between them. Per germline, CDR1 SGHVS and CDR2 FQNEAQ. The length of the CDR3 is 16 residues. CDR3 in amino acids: CASSLRPVRQNNEQFF. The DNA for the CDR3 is TGTGCCAGCAGCTTGAGACCGGTCAGACAGAACAATGAGCAGTTCTTC.

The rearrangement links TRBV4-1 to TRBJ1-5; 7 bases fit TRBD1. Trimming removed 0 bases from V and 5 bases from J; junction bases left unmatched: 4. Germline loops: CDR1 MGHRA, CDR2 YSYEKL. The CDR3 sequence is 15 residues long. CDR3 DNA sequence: TGCGCCAGCAGCCAAGAGTCAGGGGGAGATCAGCCCCAGCATTTT. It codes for CASSQESGGDQPQHF.

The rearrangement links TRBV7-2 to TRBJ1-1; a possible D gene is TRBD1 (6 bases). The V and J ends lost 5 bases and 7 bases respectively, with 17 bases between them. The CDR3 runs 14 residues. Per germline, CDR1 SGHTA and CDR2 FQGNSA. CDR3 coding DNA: TGTGCCAGCAGCCGCTCACAGGGTACGGGTGAAGCTTTCTTT. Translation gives CASSRSQGTGEAFF.

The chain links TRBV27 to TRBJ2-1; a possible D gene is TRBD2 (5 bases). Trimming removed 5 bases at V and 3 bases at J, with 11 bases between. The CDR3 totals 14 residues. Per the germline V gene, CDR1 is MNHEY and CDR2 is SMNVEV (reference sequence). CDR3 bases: TGTGCCAGCAGTCCAGGACTCCACTACAATGAGCAGTTCTTC. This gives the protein CASSPGLHYNEQFF.

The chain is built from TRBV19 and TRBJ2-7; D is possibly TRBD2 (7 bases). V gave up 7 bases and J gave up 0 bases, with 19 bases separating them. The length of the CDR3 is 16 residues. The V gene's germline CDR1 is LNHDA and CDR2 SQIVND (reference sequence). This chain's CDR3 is CASTPRGAASSYEQYF. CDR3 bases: TGTGCCAGTACCCCCCGGGGGGCAGCCAGCTCCTACGAGCAGTACTTC.